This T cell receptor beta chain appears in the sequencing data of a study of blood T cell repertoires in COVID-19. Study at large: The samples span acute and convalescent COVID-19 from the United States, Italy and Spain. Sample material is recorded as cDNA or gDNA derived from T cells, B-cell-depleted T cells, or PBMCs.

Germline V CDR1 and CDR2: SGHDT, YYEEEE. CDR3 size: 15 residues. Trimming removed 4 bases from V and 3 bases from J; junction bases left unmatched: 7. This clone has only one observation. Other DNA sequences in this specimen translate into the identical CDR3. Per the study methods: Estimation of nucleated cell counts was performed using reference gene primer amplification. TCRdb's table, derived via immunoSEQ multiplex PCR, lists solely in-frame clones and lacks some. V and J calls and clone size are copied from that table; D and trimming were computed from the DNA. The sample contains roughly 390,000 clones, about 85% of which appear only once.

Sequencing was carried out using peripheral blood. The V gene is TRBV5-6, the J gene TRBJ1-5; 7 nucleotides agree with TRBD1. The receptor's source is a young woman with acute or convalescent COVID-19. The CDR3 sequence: CASSLRQGSNQPQHF. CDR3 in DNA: TGTGCCAGCAGCCTCCGACAGGGTTCCAATCAGCCCCAGCATTTT.